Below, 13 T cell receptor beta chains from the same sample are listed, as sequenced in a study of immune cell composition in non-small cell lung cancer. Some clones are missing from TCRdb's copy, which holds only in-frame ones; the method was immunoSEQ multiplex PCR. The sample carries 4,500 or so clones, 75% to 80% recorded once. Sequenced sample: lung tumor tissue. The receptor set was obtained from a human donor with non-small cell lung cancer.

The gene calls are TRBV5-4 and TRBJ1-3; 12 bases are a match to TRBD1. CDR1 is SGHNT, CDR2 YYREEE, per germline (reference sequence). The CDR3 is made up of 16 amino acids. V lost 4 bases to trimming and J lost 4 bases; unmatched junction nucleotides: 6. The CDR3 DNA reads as TGTGCCAGCAGCGGGACAGGGGGCCACTCGGGAAACACCATATATTTT. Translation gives CASSGTGGHSGNTIYF.

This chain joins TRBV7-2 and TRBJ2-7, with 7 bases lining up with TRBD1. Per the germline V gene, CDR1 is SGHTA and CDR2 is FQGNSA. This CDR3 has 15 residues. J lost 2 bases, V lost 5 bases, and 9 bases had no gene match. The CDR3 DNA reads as TGTGCCAGCAGCCTTCACGGGACAGCGACCTACGAGCAGTACTTC. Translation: CASSLHGTATYEQYF.

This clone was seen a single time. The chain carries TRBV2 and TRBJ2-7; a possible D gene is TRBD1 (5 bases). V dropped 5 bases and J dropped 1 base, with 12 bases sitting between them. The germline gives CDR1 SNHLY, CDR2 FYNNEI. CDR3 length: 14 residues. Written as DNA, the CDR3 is TGTGCCAGCAGTTTACAGGTAACGTCCTACGAGCAGTACTTC. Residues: CASSLQVTSYEQYF. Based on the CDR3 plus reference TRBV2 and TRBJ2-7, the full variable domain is EPEVTQTPSHQVTQMGQEVILRCVPISNHLYFYWYRQILGQKVEFLVSFYNNEISEKSEIFDDQFSVERPDGSNFTLKIRSTKLEDSAMYFCASSLQVTSYEQYFGPGTRLTVT.

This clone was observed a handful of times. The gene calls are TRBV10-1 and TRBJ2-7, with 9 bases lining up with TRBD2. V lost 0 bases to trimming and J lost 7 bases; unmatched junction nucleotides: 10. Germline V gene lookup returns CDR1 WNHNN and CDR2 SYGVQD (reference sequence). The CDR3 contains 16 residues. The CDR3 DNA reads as TGCGCCAGCAGTGAGTCTGGGGGACTAGCCGAGGGGGAGCAGTACTTC. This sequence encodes CASSESGGLAEGEQYF.

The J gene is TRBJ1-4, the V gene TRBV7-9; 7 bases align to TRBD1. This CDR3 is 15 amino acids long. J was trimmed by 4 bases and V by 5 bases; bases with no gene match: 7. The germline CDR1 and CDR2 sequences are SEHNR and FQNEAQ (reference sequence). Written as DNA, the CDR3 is TGTGCCAGCAGCCCACAGGGGACATTTAATGAAAAACTGTTTTTT. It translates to CASSPQGTFNEKLFF.

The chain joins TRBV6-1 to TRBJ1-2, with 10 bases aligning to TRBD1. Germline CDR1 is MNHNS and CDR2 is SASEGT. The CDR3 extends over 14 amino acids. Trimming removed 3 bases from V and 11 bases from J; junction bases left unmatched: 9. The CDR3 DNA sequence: TGTGCCAGCAGTGAGGACAGGGGGGGGGATAGTTACACCTTC. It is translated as CASSEDRGGDSYTF.

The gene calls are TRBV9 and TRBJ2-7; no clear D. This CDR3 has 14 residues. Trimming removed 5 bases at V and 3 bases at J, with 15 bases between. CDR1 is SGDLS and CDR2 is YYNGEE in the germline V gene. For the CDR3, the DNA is TGTGCCAGCAGTAATTCGCGAACCGGCTACGAGCAGTACTTC. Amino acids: CASSNSRTGYEQYF.

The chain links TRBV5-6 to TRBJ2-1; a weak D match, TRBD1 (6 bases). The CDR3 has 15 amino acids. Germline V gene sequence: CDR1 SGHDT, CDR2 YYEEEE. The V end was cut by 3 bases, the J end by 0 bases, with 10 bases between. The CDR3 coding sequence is TGTGCCAGCAGCTCAGGACAGAGCTCCTACAATGAGCAGTTCTTC. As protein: CASSSGQSSYNEQFF.

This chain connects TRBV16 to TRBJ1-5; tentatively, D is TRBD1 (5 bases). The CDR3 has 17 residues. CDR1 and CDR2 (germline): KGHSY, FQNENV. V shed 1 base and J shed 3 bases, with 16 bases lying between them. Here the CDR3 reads CASSQWGGGSTNQPQHF. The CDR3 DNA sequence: TGTGCCAGCAGCCAATGGGGCGGGGGGAGTACCAATCAGCCCCAGCATTTT.

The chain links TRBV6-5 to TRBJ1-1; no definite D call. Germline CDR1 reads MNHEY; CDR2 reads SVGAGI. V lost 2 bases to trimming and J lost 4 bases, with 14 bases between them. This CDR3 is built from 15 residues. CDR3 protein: CASSYRGVVGTEAFF. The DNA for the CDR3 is TGTGCCAGCAGTTACCGGGGTGTAGTGGGCACTGAAGCTTTCTTT.

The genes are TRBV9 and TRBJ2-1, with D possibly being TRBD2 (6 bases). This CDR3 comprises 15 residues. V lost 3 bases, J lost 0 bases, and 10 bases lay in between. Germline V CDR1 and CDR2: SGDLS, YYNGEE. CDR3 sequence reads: CASSAGVLSYNEQFF. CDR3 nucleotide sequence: TGTGCCAGCAGCGCGGGGGTCCTCTCCTACAATGAGCAGTTCTTC.

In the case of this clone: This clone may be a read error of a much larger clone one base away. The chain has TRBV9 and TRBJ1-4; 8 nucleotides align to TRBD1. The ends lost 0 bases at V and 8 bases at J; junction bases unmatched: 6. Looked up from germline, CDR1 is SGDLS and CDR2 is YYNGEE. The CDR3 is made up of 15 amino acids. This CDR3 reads CASSVATGDKEKLFF. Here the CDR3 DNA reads TGTGCCAGCAGCGTAGCGACAGGGGATAAAGAAAAACTGTTTTTT.

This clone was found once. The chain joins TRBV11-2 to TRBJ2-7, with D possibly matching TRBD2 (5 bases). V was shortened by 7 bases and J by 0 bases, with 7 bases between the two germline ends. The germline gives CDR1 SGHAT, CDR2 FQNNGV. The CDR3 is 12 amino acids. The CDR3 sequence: CASTGISYEQYF. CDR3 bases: TGTGCCAGCACCGGGATCTCCTACGAGCAGTACTTC.